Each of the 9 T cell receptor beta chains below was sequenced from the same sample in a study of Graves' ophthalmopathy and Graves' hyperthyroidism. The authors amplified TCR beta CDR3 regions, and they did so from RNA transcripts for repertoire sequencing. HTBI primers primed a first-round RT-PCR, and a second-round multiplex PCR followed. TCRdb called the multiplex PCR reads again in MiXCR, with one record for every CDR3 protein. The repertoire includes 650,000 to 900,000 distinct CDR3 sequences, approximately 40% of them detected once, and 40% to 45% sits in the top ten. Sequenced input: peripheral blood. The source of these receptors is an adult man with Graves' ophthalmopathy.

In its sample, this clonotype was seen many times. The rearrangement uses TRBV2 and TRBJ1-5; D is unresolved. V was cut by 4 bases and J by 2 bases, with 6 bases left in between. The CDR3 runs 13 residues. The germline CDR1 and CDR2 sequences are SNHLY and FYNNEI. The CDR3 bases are TGTGCCAGCAGTGGAGGTGGCAATCAGCCCCAGCATTTT. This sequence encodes CASSGGGNQPQHF. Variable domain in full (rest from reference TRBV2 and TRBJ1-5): EPEVTQTPSHQVTQMGQEVILRCVPISNHLYFYWYRQILGQKVEFLVSFYNNEISEKSEIFDDQFSVERPDGSNFTLKIRSTKLEDSAMYFCASSGGGNQPQHFGDGTRLSIL.

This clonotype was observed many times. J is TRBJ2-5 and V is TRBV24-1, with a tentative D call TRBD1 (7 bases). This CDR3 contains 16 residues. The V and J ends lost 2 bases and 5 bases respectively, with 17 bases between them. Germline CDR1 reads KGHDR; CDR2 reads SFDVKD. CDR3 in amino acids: CATSDSGTDAGETQYF. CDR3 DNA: TGTGCCACCAGTGATTCCGGGACAGACGCGGGGGAGACCCAGTACTTC.

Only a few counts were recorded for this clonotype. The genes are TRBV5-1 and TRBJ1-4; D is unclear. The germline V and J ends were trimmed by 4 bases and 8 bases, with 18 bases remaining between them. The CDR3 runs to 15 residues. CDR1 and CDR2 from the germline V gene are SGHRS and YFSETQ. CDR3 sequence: CASSRREAVGEKLFF. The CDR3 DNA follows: TGCGCCAGCAGCCGGAGGGAAGCCGTTGGGGAAAAACTGTTTTTT. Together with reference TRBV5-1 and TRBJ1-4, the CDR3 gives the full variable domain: KAGVTQTPRYLIKTRGQQVTLSCSPISGHRSVSWYQQTPGQGLQFLFEYFSETQRNKGNFPGRFSGRQFSNSRSEMNVSTLELGDSALYLCASSRREAVGEKLFFGSGTQLSVL.

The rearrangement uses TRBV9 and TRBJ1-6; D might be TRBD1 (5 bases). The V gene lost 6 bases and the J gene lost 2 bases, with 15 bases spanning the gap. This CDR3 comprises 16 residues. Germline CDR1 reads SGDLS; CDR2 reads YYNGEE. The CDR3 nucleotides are TGTGCCAGCAATGAGGGCGCGACAGCCTATAATTCACCCCTCCACTTT. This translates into CASNEGATAYNSPLHF.

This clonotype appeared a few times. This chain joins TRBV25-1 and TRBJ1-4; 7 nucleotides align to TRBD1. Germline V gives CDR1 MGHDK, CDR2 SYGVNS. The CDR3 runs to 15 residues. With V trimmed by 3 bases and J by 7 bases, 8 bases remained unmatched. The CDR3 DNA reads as TGTGCCAGCAGTGACCGACAGGGTCTGGGTGAAAAACTGTTTTTT. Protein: CASSDRQGLGEKLFF.

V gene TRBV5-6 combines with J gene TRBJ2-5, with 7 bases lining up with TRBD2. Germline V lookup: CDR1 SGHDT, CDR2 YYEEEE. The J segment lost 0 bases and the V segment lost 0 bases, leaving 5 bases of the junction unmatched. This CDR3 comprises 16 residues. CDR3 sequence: CASSLAGSGYQETQYF. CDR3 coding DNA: TGTGCCAGCAGCTTGGCCGGTAGCGGGTACCAAGAGACCCAGTACTTC.

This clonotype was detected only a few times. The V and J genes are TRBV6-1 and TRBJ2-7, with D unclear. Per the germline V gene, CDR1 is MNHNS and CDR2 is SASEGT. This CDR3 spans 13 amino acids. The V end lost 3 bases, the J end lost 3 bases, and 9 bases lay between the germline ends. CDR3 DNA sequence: TGTGCCAGCAGTGAGGACGGGTTCTACGAGCAGTACTTC. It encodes CASSEDGFYEQYF.

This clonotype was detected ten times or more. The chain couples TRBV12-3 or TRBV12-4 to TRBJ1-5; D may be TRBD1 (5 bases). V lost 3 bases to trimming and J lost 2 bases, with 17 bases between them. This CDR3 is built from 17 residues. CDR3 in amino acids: CASSFLVGRDGNQPQHF. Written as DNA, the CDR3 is TGTGCCAGCAGTTTTTTGGTGGGTAGGGACGGCAATCAGCCCCAGCATTTT.

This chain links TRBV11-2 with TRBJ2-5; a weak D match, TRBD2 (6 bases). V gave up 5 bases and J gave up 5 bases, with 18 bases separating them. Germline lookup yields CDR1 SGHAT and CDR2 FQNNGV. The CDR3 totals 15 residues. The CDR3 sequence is CASSPIGGTTETQYF. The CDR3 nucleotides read TGTGCCAGCAGCCCCATAGGCGGGACGACCGAGACCCAGTACTTC. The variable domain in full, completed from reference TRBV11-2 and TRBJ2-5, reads EAGVAQSPRYKIIEKRQSVAFWCNPISGHATLYWYQQILGQGPKLLIQFQNNGVVDDSQLPKDRFSAERLKGVDSTLKIQPAKLEDSAVYLCASSPIGGTTETQYFGPGTRLLVL.